The next 26 T cell receptor beta chains were all read from a single sample in a study of cytomegalovirus exposure and HLA in healthy donors. Primers: 60 Vbeta forward and 13 Jbeta reverse. This table comes from immunoSEQ multiplex PCR, and its TCRdb copy is limited to in-frame clones, with some not included. Of 150,000 to 200,000 clones listed, roughly 80% are singletons. The sample was PBMCs. Receptors originate from a male donor in good health and CMV-seronegative.

This clone showed up just a few times. The rearrangement links TRBV5-5 to TRBJ2-7, with 7 bases that match TRBD2. The CDR3 length is 15 residues. Trimming took 4 bases from V and 2 from J; bases not matched to a gene: 9. Germline CDR1 SGHKS, CDR2 YYEKEE (reference sequence). The CDR3 here is CASSLAGEAPYEQYF. CDR3 DNA: TGTGCCAGCAGCCTGGCGGGGGAAGCTCCCTACGAGCAGTACTTC.

The chain joins TRBV28 to TRBJ2-5; D might be TRBD2 (6 bases). Per germline, CDR1 MDHEN and CDR2 SYDVKM. This CDR3 comprises 15 residues. Trimming cost V 6 bases and J 3 bases, with 17 bases left between them. The CDR3 protein is CASSNPRGMKETQYF. DNA of the CDR3: TGTGCCAGCAGCAACCCGCGGGGTATGAAAGAGACCCAGTACTTC.

This clone showed up just a few times. V gene TRBV29-1 combines with J gene TRBJ2-3, with 11 bases that match TRBD2. Trimming removed 2 bases from V and 4 bases from J; junction bases left unmatched: 8. Per germline, CDR1 SQVTM and CDR2 ANQGSEA. There are 16 residues in the CDR3. The CDR3 DNA sequence: TGCAGCGTTGAATCGACTAGCGGGATGGTCCCAGATACGCAGTATTTT. Translating gives CSVESTSGMVPDTQYF.

This chain links TRBV15 with TRBJ2-7, with a weak D call TRBD2 (7 bases). The CDR3 covers 15 residues. V dropped 5 bases and J dropped 3 bases, with 17 bases sitting between them. Germline lookup yields CDR1 LNHNV and CDR2 YYDKDF (reference sequence). For the CDR3, the DNA is TGTGCCACCAGCGAGGGAGGGACAAGCTACTACGAGCAGTACTTC. Translated, it gives CATSEGGTSYYEQYF.

This chain links TRBV5-4 with TRBJ2-7; TRBD2 matches at 8 bases. The CDR3 length is 15 residues. V dropped 4 bases and J dropped 3; count of bases not matched to a gene: 9. Per the germline V gene, CDR1 is SGHNT and CDR2 is YYREEE (reference sequence). CDR3 nucleotide sequence: TGTGCCAGCAGCCTCCCGGGGGGGGGAATCTACGAGCAGTACTTC. Translation: CASSLPGGGIYEQYF.

The chain has TRBV5-1 and TRBJ2-7; 7 bases are shared with TRBD1. J was trimmed by 4 bases and V by 3 bases; bases with no gene match: 4. The CDR3 consists of 13 residues. Per germline, CDR1 SGHRS and CDR2 YFSETQ. CDR3 region: CASSSTGPYEQYF. The CDR3 DNA sequence: TGCGCCAGCAGCTCGACAGGGCCATACGAGCAGTACTTC. Together with reference TRBV5-1 and TRBJ2-7, the CDR3 gives the full variable domain: KAGVTQTPRYLIKTRGQQVTLSCSPISGHRSVSWYQQTPGQGLQFLFEYFSETQRNKGNFPGRFSGRQFSNSRSEMNVSTLELGDSALYLCASSSTGPYEQYFGPGTRLTVT.

The chain joins TRBV11-2 to TRBJ1-6; perhaps TRBD1 as D (6 bases). Trimming removed 5 bases from V and 9 bases from J, with 17 bases in between. CDR1 is SGHAT and CDR2 is FQNNGV in the germline V gene. The CDR3 extends over 15 amino acids. CDR3 nucleotide sequence: TGTGCCAGCAGCATGCCAGGGGTTTATCGTTCACCCCTCCACTTT. Its translation: CASSMPGVYRSPLHF. Full variable domain (remainder filled in from reference TRBV11-2 and TRBJ1-6): EAGVAQSPRYKIIEKRQSVAFWCNPISGHATLYWYQQILGQGPKLLIQFQNNGVVDDSQLPKDRFSAERLKGVDSTLKIQPAKLEDSAVYLCASSMPGVYRSPLHFGNGTRLTVT.

The rearrangement joins TRBV7-2 to TRBJ2-7, with TRBD1 matching 9 bases. Trimming removed 4 bases from V and 6 bases from J; junction bases left unmatched: 4. CDR1 and CDR2 (germline): SGHTA, FQGNSA. The CDR3 covers 13 residues. Here the CDR3 DNA reads TGTGCCAGCAGCTCGGGACAGGGTGGCGAGCAGTACTTC. It encodes CASSSGQGGEQYF.

The chain links TRBV19 to TRBJ2-7; a weak D match, TRBD2 (5 bases). Between the trimmed V and J ends, which lost 3 bases and 3 bases, there was a span of 12 bases. This CDR3 region has 14 residues. The germline gives CDR1 LNHDA, CDR2 SQIVND (reference sequence). The CDR3 DNA reads TGTGCCAGTAGTATTCTCGGACGGGGCTACGAGCAGTACTTC. It translates to CASSILGRGYEQYF.

The chain links TRBV4-3 to TRBJ1-2; 11 bases align to TRBD1. The length of the CDR3 is 16 residues. Germline values: CDR1 LGHNA, CDR2 YSLEER. Trimming at V came to 0 bases and at J to 7 bases, leaving 7 bases not matched to a gene. CDR3 DNA sequence: TGCGCCAGCAGCCAAGATATTGGACAGGGGGCAGGTGGCTACACCTTC. Its protein is CASSQDIGQGAGGYTF.

CDR3 nucleotides: TGTGCCAGCAGTTTAAGTACAGGATACAATGAGCAGTTCTTC. Protein sequence: CASSLSTGYNEQFF. The rearrangement uses TRBV28 and TRBJ2-1, with D maybe TRBD1 (5 bases). The V gene's germline CDR1 is MDHEN and CDR2 SYDVKM. V lost 2 bases to trimming and J lost 4 bases, with 9 bases between them. The CDR3 contains 14 residues.

The genes are TRBV4-3 and TRBJ2-3; 11 nucleotides match TRBD2. CDR1 and CDR2 (germline): LGHNA, YSLEER. The CDR3 has 18 residues. The V segment lost 0 bases and the J segment 2 bases; nucleotides outside the gene matches: 7. This CDR3 is CASSQDRGLAVFTDTQYF. The CDR3 bases are TGCGCCAGCAGCCAAGATCGGGGACTAGCGGTTTTCACAGATACGCAGTATTTT.

The genes are TRBV9 and TRBJ2-2, with D tentatively TRBD2 (5 bases). The V gene lost 0 bases and the J gene lost 5 bases, with 11 bases spanning the gap. Germline V gives CDR1 SGDLS, CDR2 YYNGEE. The CDR3 is made up of 15 amino acids. The CDR3 DNA follows: TGTGCCAGCAGCGTAGCTACCCGGGGAACCGGGGAGCTGTTTTTT. Protein product: CASSVATRGTGELFF.

CDR3 region: CAISPGTGAYEQYF. The CDR3 nucleotides are TGTGCCATCAGCCCCGGGACAGGGGCCTACGAGCAGTACTTC. The chain has TRBV10-3 and TRBJ2-5; 10 bases line up with TRBD1. The closer fit of TRBJ2-7 to the DNA end suggests the J call may be wrong. CDR3 size: 14 residues. Per the germline V gene, CDR1 is ENHRY and CDR2 is SYGVKD.

This chain links TRBV7-3 with TRBJ2-5, with D tentatively TRBD2 (7 bases). CDR3 size: 13 residues. Germline V lookup: CDR1 SGHTA, CDR2 FQGTGA. V lost 5 bases and J 4 bases, leaving 11 bases between the germline ends. The CDR3 DNA reads as TGTGCCAGCAGCCCAAGGGGGGGAGAGACCCAGTACTTC. Protein product: CASSPRGGETQYF.

This clone came up a few times. V and J are TRBV30 and TRBJ1-1; D is unresolved. This CDR3 has 12 residues. The V gene's germline CDR1 is GTSNPN and CDR2 SVGIG (reference sequence). V was cut by 2 bases and J by 6 bases, with 10 bases left in between. The CDR3 region has the DNA TGTGCCTGGAGTCCCCAGGTTCCTGAAGCTTTCTTT. This gives the protein CAWSPQVPEAFF.

This clone has just a few counts. V usage is TRBV28 and J usage is TRBJ2-5; D not resolved. V dropped 4 bases and J dropped 1 base, with 7 bases sitting between them. The germline V gene encodes CDR1 MDHEN and CDR2 SYDVKM. This CDR3 has 13 amino acids. CDR3 loop: CASSSSSQETQYF. DNA of the CDR3: TGTGCCAGCAGTTCCTCCAGCCAAGAGACCCAGTACTTC.

The V call is TRBV19, the J call TRBJ2-3; no reliable D call. Germline V lookup: CDR1 LNHDA, CDR2 SQIVND (reference sequence). There are 15 residues in the CDR3. V was cut by 5 bases and J by 0 bases, with 12 bases left in between. The CDR3 region has the DNA TGTGCCAGTAGTCCCCTCGACACTAGCACAGATACGCAGTATTTT. Translation: CASSPLDTSTDTQYF.

The chain recombines TRBV5-1 with TRBJ2-5, with 9 bases lining up with TRBD2. Germline CDR1 reads SGHRS; CDR2 reads YFSETQ. V was pared by 0 bases and J by 3 bases, with 6 bases of the junction left unmatched. This CDR3 comprises 16 residues. The CDR3 loop reads CASSLAAGGPEETQYF. DNA of the CDR3: TGCGCCAGCAGCTTGGCTGCGGGAGGGCCGGAAGAGACCCAGTACTTC.

The CDR3 DNA sequence: TGTGCCAGCTCACCATACATGGACACCTATGGCTACACCTTC. It encodes CASSPYMDTYGYTF. The J gene is TRBJ1-2, the V gene TRBV18, with D tentatively TRBD1 (5 bases). The CDR3 sequence is 14 residues long. Per the germline V gene, CDR1 is KGHSH and CDR2 is LQKENI. Trimming took off 2 bases at V and 4 bases at J, with 11 bases between the two ends. The whole variable domain, remainder taken from reference TRBV18 and TRBJ1-2, is NAGVMQNPRHLVRRRGQEARLRCSPMKGHSHVYWYRQLPEEGLKFMVYLQKENIIDESGMPKERFSAEFPKEGPSILRIQQVVRGDSAAYFCASSPYMDTYGYTFGSGTRLTVV.

The V and J genes are TRBV11-1 and TRBJ1-4; no clear D. This CDR3 comprises 13 residues. CDR1 and CDR2 (germline): SGHAT, FQDESV (reference sequence). V lost 5 bases, J lost 7 bases, and 11 bases lay in between. The CDR3 nucleotides read TGTGCCAGCAGCCCCGGGAAGGGTGAAAAACTGTTTTTT. Its protein is CASSPGKGEKLFF. Together with reference TRBV11-1 and TRBJ1-4, the CDR3 gives the full variable domain: EAEVAQSPRYKITEKSQAVAFWCDPISGHATLYWYRQILGQGPELLVQFQDESVVDDSQLPKDRFSAERLKGVDSTLKIQPAELGDSAMYLCASSPGKGEKLFFGSGTQLSVL.

Remarks on this clone: This same CDR3 is encoded by further DNA sequences in the sample. The CDR3: CASSPGQNQPQHF. The DNA of the CDR3 is TGTGCCAGCTCACCCGGACAGAATCAGCCCCAGCATTTT. The rearrangement uses TRBV18 and TRBJ1-5; perhaps TRBD1 as D (6 bases). Germline-derived CDR1 and CDR2 are KGHSH and LQKENI. V lost 3 bases, J lost 4 bases, and 7 bases lay in between. The CDR3 runs to 13 residues.

The V and J genes are TRBV6-5 and TRBJ1-6; D gene ambiguous. The CDR3 length is 13 residues. Germline V CDR1 and CDR2: MNHEY, SVGAGI. V lost 5 bases to trimming and J lost 6 bases, with 8 bases between them. The DNA of the CDR3 is TGTGCCAGCAGTCTCCGGGTTAATTCACCCCTCCACTTT. Amino acids: CASSLRVNSPLHF.

The V gene is TRBV9, the J gene TRBJ2-3; D possibly corresponds to TRBD2 (6 bases). The CDR3 extends over 14 amino acids. Per the germline V gene, CDR1 is SGDLS and CDR2 is YYNGEE. With 6 bases removed from V and 3 bases from J, the gap between germline ends came to 14 bases. CDR3 amino acids: CASTRREETDTQYF. The CDR3 bases are TGTGCCAGCACCCGGCGGGAAGAGACAGATACGCAGTATTTT.

CDR3 coding DNA: TGTGCCAGCAGTGACGGCGGTGCGGTAGAGACCTTTCCGGAGAACACTGAAGCTTTCTTT. Protein sequence: CASSDGGAVETFPENTEAFF. This sequence joins TRBV6-4 and TRBJ1-1; D not resolved. Germline V gene lookup returns CDR1 MRHNA and CDR2 SNTAGT. Trimming took off 2 bases at V and 1 base at J, with 26 bases between the two ends. The CDR3 is made up of 20 amino acids.

This clone was seen a handful of times. This rearrangement joins TRBV5-1 to TRBJ1-4; 7 bases fit TRBD1. This CDR3 comprises 17 residues. CDR1 and CDR2 (germline): SGHRS, YFSETQ. Trimming took 0 bases from V and 4 from J; bases not matched to a gene: 9. The CDR3 region has the DNA TGCGCCAGCAGCTTGGCCTCCGGGACAGCGAATAATGAAAAACTGTTTTTT. It translates to CASSLASGTANNEKLFF.